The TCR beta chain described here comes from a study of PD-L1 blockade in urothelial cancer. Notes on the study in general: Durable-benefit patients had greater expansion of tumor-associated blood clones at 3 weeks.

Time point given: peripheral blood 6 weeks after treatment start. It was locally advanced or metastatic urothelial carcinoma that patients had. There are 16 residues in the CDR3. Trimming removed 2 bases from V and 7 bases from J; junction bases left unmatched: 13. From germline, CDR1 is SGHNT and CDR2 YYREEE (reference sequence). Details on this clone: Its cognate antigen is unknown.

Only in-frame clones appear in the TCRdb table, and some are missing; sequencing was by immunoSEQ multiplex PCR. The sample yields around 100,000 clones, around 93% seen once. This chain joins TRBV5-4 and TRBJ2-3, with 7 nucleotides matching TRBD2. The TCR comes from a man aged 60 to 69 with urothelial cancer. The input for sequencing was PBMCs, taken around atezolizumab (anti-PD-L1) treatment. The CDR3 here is CASSLGRTRGGNTQYF. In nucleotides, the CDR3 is TGTGCCAGCAGCTTAGGAAGGACCCGGGGAGGGAATACGCAGTATTTT.